This T cell receptor beta chain derives from a study of T cell changes during pregnancy in multiple sclerosis (dated by TCRdb to the late 2010s). General notes on the study: The study looked at changes in the T cell repertoire across pregnancy in women with multiple sclerosis.

Preparation of the library involved the immunoSEQ multiplex PCR assay. TCRdb limited this immuneACCESS table to in-frame rearrangements with V and J called. A share of clones is missing; checked studies link under half to unresolved V genes, and the rest is unexplained. Across this sample there are roughly 52,000 clones, with around 94% seen only once. The ten largest make up around 3.2% of the sample. With respect to this clone: This receptor's antigen is unknown. There are no base qualities to consult, and no much larger clone falls within one base.

The germline ends are 14 bases apart after V is trimmed by 0 bases and J by 8 bases. The CDR3 sequence holds 16 residues, the cysteine and phenylalanine included. The DNA shown is the 48-base CDR3, in frame from base 1. Sequences MNHNY (CDR1) and SVGAGI (CDR2) are obtained from the germline V gene (reference sequence). This TCR came from a female donor with multiple sclerosis, enrolled in a pregnancy study. The receptor chain draws on TRBV6-6 and TRBJ1-6; there is no confident call for the D gene. The source was CD8+ T cells from peripheral blood mononuclear cells, collected in the third trimester of pregnancy. The CDR3 has the sequence CASSYSLEGIDSPLHF. In nucleotides, the sequence is TGTGCCAGCAGTTACTCCCTGGAGGGTATTGATTCACCCCTCCACTTT.